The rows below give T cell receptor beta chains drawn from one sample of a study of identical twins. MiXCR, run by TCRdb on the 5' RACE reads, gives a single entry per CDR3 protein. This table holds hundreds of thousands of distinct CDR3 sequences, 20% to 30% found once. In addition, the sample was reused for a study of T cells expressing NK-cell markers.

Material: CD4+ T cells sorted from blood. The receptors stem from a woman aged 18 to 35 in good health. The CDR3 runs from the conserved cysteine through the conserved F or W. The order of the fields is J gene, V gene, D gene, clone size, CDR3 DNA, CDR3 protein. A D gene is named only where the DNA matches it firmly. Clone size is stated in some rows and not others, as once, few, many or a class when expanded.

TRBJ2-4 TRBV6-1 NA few TGTGCCAGCAGTCCAGGACTAAATCTAGCCAAAAACATTCAGTACTTC CASSPGLNLAKNIQYF
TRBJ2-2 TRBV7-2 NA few TGTGCCAGCAGCCTAGGGACTCATACCGGGGAGCTGTTTTTT CASSLGTHTGELFF
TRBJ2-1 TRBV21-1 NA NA TGTGCCAGCAGCAAAAGTCCCAGCGGGGACTACAATGAGCAGTTCTTC CASSKSPSGDYNEQFF
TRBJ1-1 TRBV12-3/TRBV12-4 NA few TGTGCCAGCATTTCGGGACGAGGATGGAACACTGAAGCTTTCTTT CASISGRGWNTEAFF
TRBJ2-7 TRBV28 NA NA TGTGCCAGCAGTTTGTGGAATTTCAGGGACTCCTACGAGCAGTACTTC CASSLWNFRDSYEQYF
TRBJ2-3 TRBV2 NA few TGTGCCAGCAGCAGGGGGACTAGGACAGATACGCAGTATTTT CASSRGTRTDTQYF
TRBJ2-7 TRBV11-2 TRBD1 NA TGTGCCAGCAGCCTGGGACAGCAAATCTACGAGCAGTACTTC CASSLGQQIYEQYF
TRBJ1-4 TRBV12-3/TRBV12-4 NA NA TGTGCCAGCAGTTACGGGCAGGGGCTAAGACTGTTTTTT CASSYGQGLRLFF
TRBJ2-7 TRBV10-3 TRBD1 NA TGTGCCATCACCGGGACAGGGGTCGAGCAGTACTTC CAITGTGVEQYF
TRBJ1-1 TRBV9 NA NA TGTGCCAGCAGCGTCCATCCCACCGGGGCCGGAGCTTTCTTT CASSVHPTGAGAFF
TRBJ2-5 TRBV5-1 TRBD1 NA TGCGCCAGCAGCTCCGGACAGGGGGGAATAGTGACCCAGTACTTC CASSSGQGGIVTQYF
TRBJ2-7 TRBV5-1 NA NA TGCGCCAGCAGCTTTGGGGGGGCCGACTACGAGCAGTACTTC CASSFGGADYEQYF
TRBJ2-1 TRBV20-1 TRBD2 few TGCAGTGCTTCTTCCGGGACTAGGGGCGGGGAGCAGTTCTTC CSASSGTRGGEQFF
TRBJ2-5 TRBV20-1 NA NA TGCAGTGCTAGAGATCGCGGGACACACACCTACCAAGAGACCCAGTACTTC CSARDRGTHTYQETQYF
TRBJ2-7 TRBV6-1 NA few TGTGCCAGCAGGACCCCGACCTGGGCGGACTCCTACGAGCAGTACTTC CASRTPTWADSYEQYF
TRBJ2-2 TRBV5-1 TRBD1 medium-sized TGCGCCAGTCGGGGACAGGCGGCGAACACCGGGGAGCTGTTTTTT CASRGQAANTGELFF
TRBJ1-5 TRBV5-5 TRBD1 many TGTGCCAGCAGCTTGGGGGTAGGGACAGACAATCAGCCCCAGCATTTT CASSLGVGTDNQPQHF
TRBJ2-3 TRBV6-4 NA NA TGTGCCCCCCCGGGACAACGCACAGATACGCAGTATTTT CAPPGQRTDTQYF
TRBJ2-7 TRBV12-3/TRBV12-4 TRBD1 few TGTGCCAGCAGTTTAGAGGTGGTGACAGGGGGCCGGGGCTACGAGCAGTACTTC CASSLEVVTGGRGYEQYF
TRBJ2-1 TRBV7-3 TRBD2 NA TGTGCCAGCAGCTTAAGAGCGGCCAGCGGGGGTGCCCGTATCTCCGGCAATGAGCAGTTCTTC CASSLRAASGGARISGNEQFF
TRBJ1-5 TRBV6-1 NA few TGTGCCAGCAGTCCGACCGACCCGGGGAATCAGCCCCAGCATTTT CASSPTDPGNQPQHF
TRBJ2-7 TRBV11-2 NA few TGTGCCAGCAGCTTACTTTTGCTAGGCGAGCAGTACTTC CASSLLLLGEQYF
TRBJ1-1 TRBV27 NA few TGTGCCAGCAGTTTAAGAGTCGGGGACACTGAAGCTTTCTTT CASSLRVGDTEAFF
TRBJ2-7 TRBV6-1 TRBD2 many TGTGCCAGCAGTCTCGCTCCCCTATCTAGCGGCAGCTACGAGCAGTACTTC CASSLAPLSSGSYEQYF
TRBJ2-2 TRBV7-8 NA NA TGTGCCAGCAGCCCAGGCCCCCTCGGGCCGACCGGGGAGCTGTTTTTT CASSPGPLGPTGELFF
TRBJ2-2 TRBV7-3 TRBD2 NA TGTGCCAGCAGCCCTACGGGGGGGCCAAACACCGGGGAGCTGTTTTTT CASSPTGGPNTGELFF